These 23 T cell receptor beta chains share one sample of origin, sequenced in a study of blood T cell repertoires in COVID-19. Here immunoSEQ multiplex PCR was the method, and the copy in TCRdb shows in-frame clones only, minus some. The data show approximately 110,000 clones, roughly 80% seen once. Sequencing was performed on peripheral blood. Receptors originate from a man older than 75 with COVID-19, enrolled during active disease.

The chain is built from TRBV19 and TRBJ1-5; the match to TRBD1 covers 10 bases. This CDR3 is built from 14 residues. The J segment lost 9 bases and the V segment lost 6 bases, leaving 8 bases of the junction unmatched. CDR1 is LNHDA, CDR2 SQIVND, per germline (reference sequence). The CDR3 nucleotides read TGTGCCAGTAGGGGGGGACAGGGGAGTTGGCCCCAGCATTTT. Residues: CASRGGQGSWPQHF.

This clone was detected only a few times. This chain joins TRBV5-1 and TRBJ1-2, with a tentative D call TRBD1 (5 bases). The CDR3 is 12 residues long. Trimming cost V 7 bases and J 3 bases, with 10 bases left between them. CDR1 is SGHRS, CDR2 YFSETQ, per germline. The CDR3 protein is CASGEGHYGYTF. CDR3 DNA: TGCGCCAGCGGGGAGGGGCACTATGGCTACACCTTC. Full variable domain (outside the CDR3, taken from reference TRBV5-1 and TRBJ1-2): KAGVTQTPRYLIKTRGQQVTLSCSPISGHRSVSWYQQTPGQGLQFLFEYFSETQRNKGNFPGRFSGRQFSNSRSEMNVSTLELGDSALYLCASGEGHYGYTFGSGTRLTVV.

This clone appeared a single time. The gene calls are TRBV4-1 and TRBJ2-3, with TRBD2 as a possible D gene (5 bases). The CDR3 is 16 amino acids. Trimming shortened V by 1 base and J by 6 bases, and 17 bases separated the two germline ends. Germline V gene lookup returns CDR1 MGHRA and CDR2 YSYEKL. The CDR3 here is CASSQGRGESLDTQYF. CDR3 bases: TGCGCCAGCAGCCAAGGCCGGGGAGAGTCCTTGGATACGCAGTATTTT.

CDR3 DNA sequence: TGTGCCAGTAAACGACTAGCGGGAGAAGCGGGAGATACGCAGTATTTT. This gives the protein CASKRLAGEAGDTQYF. The chain combines TRBV19 with TRBJ2-3, with TRBD2 matching over 12 bases. After removal of 7 bases from V and 5 bases from J, the junction contained 10 bases not matched to a gene. Germline CDR1 is LNHDA and CDR2 is SQIVND (reference sequence). The CDR3 contains 16 residues. Using reference TRBV19 and TRBJ2-3 for the parts outside the CDR3, the full variable domain is DGGITQSPKYLFRKEGQNVTLSCEQNLNHDAMYWYRQDPGQGLRLIYYSQIVNDFQKGDIAEGYSVSREKKESFPLTVTSAQKNPTAFYLCASKRLAGEAGDTQYFGPGTRLTVL.

This chain's CDR3 is CASSYSTGMGNSPLHF. CDR3 bases: TGTGCCAGCAGTTACTCGACAGGAATGGGGAATTCACCCCTCCACTTT. The chain uses TRBV6-5 and TRBJ1-6, with TRBD1 as a possible D gene (6 bases). The CDR3 is made up of 16 amino acids. Trimming shortened V by 0 bases and J by 7 bases, and 13 bases separated the two germline ends. Per germline, CDR1 MNHEY and CDR2 SVGAGI.

This clone was detected only once. The chain carries TRBV30 and TRBJ1-2; TRBD1 matches at 7 bases. Per the germline V gene, CDR1 is GTSNPN and CDR2 is SVGIG (reference sequence). The CDR3 loop spans 13 amino acids. After removal of 3 bases from V and 7 bases from J, the junction contained 8 bases not matched to a gene. The CDR3 DNA reads TGTGCCTGGAGGTATCGGGACAGTCGTGGCTACACCTTC. It codes for CAWRYRDSRGYTF.

The J gene is TRBJ1-1, the V gene TRBV6-6; 7 nucleotides line up with TRBD1. Germline CDR1 MNHNY, CDR2 SVGAGI (reference sequence). The CDR3 contains 14 residues. The ends lost 5 bases at V and 5 bases at J; junction bases unmatched: 8. The CDR3 nucleotides read TGTGCCAGCAGTCCCCGACAGGGAGCTACTGAAGCTTTCTTT. This codes for CASSPRQGATEAFF.

This chain links TRBV7-9 with TRBJ1-4; tentative D call: TRBD1 (6 bases). The V end was cut by 5 bases, the J end by 8 bases, with 18 bases between. This CDR3 is built from 15 residues. CDR1 SEHNR and CDR2 FQNEAQ come from the germline V gene (reference sequence). CDR3 sequence: CASSPTGQSPEKLFF. In DNA form, the CDR3 reads TGTGCCAGCAGCCCCACAGGGCAGAGCCCCGAAAAACTGTTTTTT.

In DNA, the CDR3 is TGTGCCAGCAGTTCAGGGCAGGGGGCGTACGAGCAGTACTTC. Translated, it gives CASSSGQGAYEQYF. J is TRBJ2-7 and V is TRBV27, with 8 nucleotides matching TRBD1. Germline V lookup: CDR1 MNHEY, CDR2 SMNVEV (reference sequence). The trim removed 4 bases at V and 4 bases at J, leaving 6 bases unmatched. This CDR3 contains 14 residues.

The chain combines TRBV7-8 with TRBJ1-5, with 9 bases fitting TRBD1. Germline CDR1 SGHVS, CDR2 FQNEAQ. The CDR3 sequence is 15 residues long. V was pared by 0 bases and J by 6 bases, with 3 bases of the junction left unmatched. CDR3 in DNA: TGTGCCAGCAGCTTAGCCGGGACAGGGTTTCAGCCCCAGCATTTT. Translation gives CASSLAGTGFQPQHF. The complete variable domain, with remaining parts taken from reference TRBV7-8 and TRBJ1-5, reads GAGVSQSPRYKVAKRGQDVALRCDPISGHVSLFWYQQALGQGPEFLTYFQNEAQLDKSGLPSDRFFAERPEGSVSTLKIQRTQQEDSAVYLCASSLAGTGFQPQHFGDGTRLSIL.

The table lists this clone with a count of one. The chain uses TRBV28 and TRBJ1-2, with TRBD1 identical over 7 bases. The CDR3 is 15 residues long. Germline V CDR1 and CDR2: MDHEN, SYDVKM. V lost 4 bases to trimming and J lost 0 bases; unmatched junction nucleotides: 5. CDR3 in amino acids: CASSSIGTANYGYTF. CDR3 coding DNA: TGTGCCAGCAGTTCGATCGGGACAGCTAACTATGGCTACACCTTC.

The V call is TRBV6-5, the J call TRBJ2-1; 13 bases are a match to TRBD2. Germline CDR1 and CDR2: MNHEY and SVGAGI. CDR3 length: 14 residues. The J segment lost 5 bases and the V segment lost 6 bases, leaving 1 base of the junction unmatched. The CDR3 reads CASRGLAGHNEQFF. CDR3 sequence (DNA): TGTGCCAGCAGGGGACTAGCGGGACACAATGAGCAGTTCTTC.

This clone appeared a few times. This chain joins TRBV15 and TRBJ2-1; 8 nucleotides line up with TRBD2. V lost 8 bases and J lost 6; bases outside the gene matches: 6. In germline, CDR1 is LNHNV, CDR2 YYDKDF (reference sequence). This CDR3 is 13 amino acids long. CDR3 bases: TGTGCCACCGCAAGCGGGAGAGGCAATGAGCAGTTCTTC. Translating gives CATASGRGNEQFF.

The J gene is TRBJ2-3, the V gene TRBV29-1, with 13 bases aligning to TRBD2. Germline loops: CDR1 SQVTM, CDR2 ANQGSEA. The CDR3 extends over 16 amino acids. Trimming cost V 2 bases and J 6 bases; bases outside gene matches: 8. DNA for the CDR3: TGCAGCGTTGAATCAGGACTAGCGGGAGCAAGGGATACGCAGTATTTT. This translates into CSVESGLAGARDTQYF.

This sequence joins TRBV28 and TRBJ1-4, with D unresolved. Trimming removed 5 bases from V and 7 bases from J, with 17 bases in between. Germline CDR1 and CDR2: MDHEN and SYDVKM. The CDR3 spans 15 residues. CDR3: CASSPPGFEGEKLFF. In nucleotides, the CDR3 is TGTGCCAGCAGTCCCCCCGGTTTTGAGGGTGAAAAACTGTTTTTT. The variable domain in full, completed from reference TRBV28 and TRBJ1-4, reads DVKVTQSSRYLVKRTGEKVFLECVQDMDHENMFWYRQDPGLGLRLIYFSYDVKMKEKGDIPEGYSVSREKKERFSLILESASTNQTSMYLCASSPPGFEGEKLFFGSGTQLSVL.

This clone was counted between two and nine times. The chain uses TRBV28 and TRBJ2-6; 12 positions agree with TRBD2. The V and J ends lost 3 bases and 5 bases, in that order; junction bases with no gene match: 11. The CDR3 is made up of 19 amino acids. Germline V gene lookup returns CDR1 MDHEN and CDR2 SYDVKM. In nucleotides, the CDR3 is TGTGCCAGCAGTTTTACTAGCGGGAGGACGGGTCGAAGGGCCAACGTCCTGACTTTC. This codes for CASSFTSGRTGRRANVLTF.

This chain joins TRBV4-2 and TRBJ1-3; D uncertain. Looked up from germline, CDR1 is LGHNA and CDR2 is YNFKEQ. The CDR3 covers 17 residues. V lost 1 base and J lost 0, with 13 bases in between. The CDR3 DNA reads TGTGCCAGCAGCCAAGCGTCGATAGCTGGCTCTGGAAACACCATATATTTT. This translates into CASSQASIAGSGNTIYF.

The rearrangement joins TRBV19 to TRBJ2-1; D call uncertain. The CDR3 is 12 amino acids. V lost 3 bases and J lost 4, with 4 bases in between. CDR1 and CDR2 (germline): LNHDA, SQIVND (reference sequence). The CDR3 region is CASSIPYNEQFF. The CDR3 DNA follows: TGTGCCAGTAGTATCCCTTACAATGAGCAGTTCTTC.

The chain employs TRBV5-6 and TRBJ2-1; 9 bases are a match to TRBD2. Germline V gene data show CDR1 as SGHDT and CDR2 as YYEEEE. V was pared by 4 bases and J by 0 bases, with 5 bases of the junction left unmatched. CDR3 length equals 16 residues. The chain's CDR3 is CASSPFSGSSYNEQFF. In DNA, the CDR3 is TGTGCCAGCAGCCCGTTTAGCGGGAGCTCCTACAATGAGCAGTTCTTC.

The CDR3 region is CASSIGAGVTETQYF. CDR3 DNA sequence: TGTGCCAGTAGTATAGGGGCCGGGGTAACAGAGACCCAGTACTTC. V gene TRBV19 combines with J gene TRBJ2-5; perhaps TRBD2 as D (5 bases). Germline-derived CDR1 and CDR2 are LNHDA and SQIVND (reference sequence). V was clipped by 1 base and J by 4 bases, with 13 bases between them. CDR3 size: 15 residues.

The chain combines TRBV19 with TRBJ2-7; maybe TRBD1 (6 bases). The V end was cut by 1 base, the J end by 3 bases, with 13 bases between. The germline CDR1 and CDR2 sequences are LNHDA and SQIVND (reference sequence). CDR3 length: 15 amino acids. CDR3 sequence reads: CASSIGGQGHYEQYF. In nucleotides, the CDR3 is TGTGCCAGTAGTATAGGAGGCCAGGGACACTACGAGCAGTACTTC.

This clone was detected only a few times. The V call is TRBV7-9, the J call TRBJ2-2; maybe TRBD2 (6 bases). Germline CDR1 SEHNR, CDR2 FQNEAQ (reference sequence). V dropped 3 bases and J dropped 0 bases, with 11 bases sitting between them. The CDR3 is 16 residues long. CDR3 in amino acids: CASSFPGRTNTGELFF. As DNA, the CDR3 is TGTGCCAGCAGCTTTCCGGGGAGGACGAACACCGGGGAGCTGTTTTTT.

The chain combines TRBV5-4 with TRBJ1-2, with D maybe TRBD1 (5 bases). The germline gives CDR1 SGHNT, CDR2 YYREEE (reference sequence). V lost 0 bases to trimming and J lost 7 bases, with 10 bases between them. This CDR3 has 13 residues. CDR3 sequence: CASSLGGFSGYTF. CDR3 sequence (DNA): TGTGCCAGCAGCTTGGGGGGCTTCTCTGGCTACACCTTC.